Listed here are 25 T cell receptor beta chains from one sample, sequenced in a study of shared clonotypes between healthy human individuals (dated by TCRdb to 2018 to 2021). Libraries were constructed by the immunoSEQ multiplex PCR assay. TCRdb stores this immuneACCESS table with in-frame sequences only. Part of the clones is absent; in the studies checked, under half of the shortfall reflects unresolved V genes, and no reason is known for the rest. A total of 1,400,000 or so clones appear in this sample, approximately 98.5% of them only once. Jointly, the top ten make up approximately 0.38% of the sample. The sample comprised naive CD4+ T cells sorted from blood. The cell subset or site tag for this specimen amounts to: CD45RA+ positively selected. The receptors here all came from a man aged 25 to 40 in good health.

This rearrangement joins TRBV21-1 to TRBJ2-2; the listed D gene, TRBD2, was not tested against the DNA. TRBV21-1 is termed a pseudogene. This CDR3 has 13 residues. The CDR3 DNA follows: TGTGCCAGCAGCCCGAACTCATTCCGGGAGCTGTTTTTT. Its translation: CASSPNSFRELFF.

The chain couples TRBV2 to TRBJ2-7; D is possibly TRBD2 (5 bases). V lost 9 bases to trimming and J lost 4 bases, with 13 bases between them. Germline CDR1 is SNHLY and CDR2 is FYNNEI. This CDR3 has 12 amino acids. CDR3 sequence reads: CASDSGGYEQYF. CDR3 DNA sequence: TGTGCCAGTGATTCCGGCGGGTACGAGCAGTACTTC.

The V call is TRBV11-2, the J call TRBJ2-2; D remains unclear. With 4 bases removed from V and 10 bases from J, the gap between germline ends came to 16 bases. The CDR3 length is 14 residues. Germline CDR1 SGHAT, CDR2 FQNNGV. Here the CDR3 DNA reads TGTGCCAGCAGCTCGCGGACGAGGAACGCGGAGCTGTTTTTT. Translated, it gives CASSSRTRNAELFF.

Notes on this clone: Different DNA sequences within this sample yield the same CDR3. The chain links TRBV28 to TRBJ2-7; no firm D call. There are 14 residues in the CDR3. V lost 2 bases and J lost 1, with 9 bases in between. Germline V gene sequence: CDR1 MDHEN, CDR2 SYDVKM. CDR3 protein: CASSLNRISYEQYF. In DNA form, the CDR3 reads TGTGCCAGCAGTTTAAACAGAATTTCCTACGAGCAGTACTTC.

The V gene is TRBV30, the J gene TRBJ2-7, with D possibly TRBD1 on 5 matching bases. CDR3 length: 12 amino acids. The V end was cut by 3 bases, the J end by 3 bases, with 9 bases between. CDR1 is GTSNPN and CDR2 is SVGIG in the germline V gene (reference sequence). The CDR3, as DNA: TGTGCCTGGAGACGACAGAGCTACGAGCAGTACTTC. It is translated as CAWRRQSYEQYF.

The chain carries TRBV14 and TRBJ2-7; D assignment may be TRBD1 or TRBD2 (5 bases each). The CDR3 is made up of 13 amino acids. V gave up 3 bases and J gave up 9 bases, with 15 bases separating them. The germline V gene has CDR1 SGHDN and CDR2 FVKESK. DNA of the CDR3: TGTGCCAGCAGCCATTCCGGGACCCATCGGCAGTACTTC. Residues: CASSHSGTHRQYF. The variable domain in full, with the rest retrieved from reference TRBV14 and TRBJ2-7, is EAGVTQFPSHSVIEKGQTVTLRCDPISGHDNLYWYRRVMGKEIKFLLHFVKESKQDESGMPNNRFLAERTGGTYSTLKVQPAELEDSGVYFCASSHSGTHRQYFGPGTRLTVT.

On this clone: The same CDR3 is also encoded by other DNA sequences in this sample. This chain uses TRBV7-9 with TRBJ2-1; maybe TRBD2 (5 bases). V lost 5 bases and J 7 bases, leaving 9 bases between the germline ends. This CDR3 has 12 residues. The V gene's germline CDR1 is SEHNR and CDR2 FQNEAQ (reference sequence). The CDR3 protein is CASSPGGNEQFF. CDR3 nucleotides: TGTGCCAGCAGCCCAGGAGGTAATGAGCAGTTCTTC.

V is TRBV18 and J is TRBJ2-1; 9 positions match TRBD1. CDR1 KGHSH and CDR2 LQKENI come from the germline V gene. V lost 5 bases and J lost 1; bases outside the gene matches: 9. This CDR3 region has 17 residues. This chain's CDR3 is CASSFPGTGLSYNEQFF. For the CDR3, the DNA is TGTGCCAGCTCATTTCCCGGGACAGGGTTATCCTACAATGAGCAGTTCTTC. The full variable domain, in which reference TRBV18 and TRBJ2-1 provide the parts outside the CDR3, is NAGVMQNPRHLVRRRGQEARLRCSPMKGHSHVYWYRQLPEEGLKFMVYLQKENIIDESGMPKERFSAEFPKEGPSILRIQQVVRGDSAAYFCASSFPGTGLSYNEQFFGPGTRLTVL.

The genes are TRBV18 and TRBJ2-7; no reliable D call. Germline CDR1 reads KGHSH; CDR2 reads LQKENI. With 2 bases removed from V and 2 bases from J, the gap between germline ends came to 10 bases. This CDR3 region has 14 residues. The DNA of the CDR3 is TGTGCCAGCTCACCAAACAGTCCTACCTACGAGCAGTACTTC. Protein sequence: CASSPNSPTYEQYF.

The chain has TRBV18 and TRBJ2-5; no clear D gene. The germline gives CDR1 KGHSH, CDR2 LQKENI. V gave up 2 bases and J gave up 2 bases, with 15 bases separating them. The CDR3 runs to 16 residues. DNA for the CDR3: TGTGCCAGCTCACCAATTGGATTTCGCCGTCAAGAGACCCAGTACTTC. Its translation is CASSPIGFRRQETQYF.

V is TRBV7-3 and J is TRBJ2-1; no reliable D call. The V gene's germline CDR1 is SGHTA and CDR2 FQGTGA. V was cut by 5 bases and J by 0 bases, with 5 bases left in between. This CDR3 has 13 amino acids. This CDR3 is CASSRSSYNEQFF. The CDR3 DNA reads TGTGCCAGCAGCCGAAGCTCCTACAATGAGCAGTTCTTC.

The chain employs TRBV15 and TRBJ2-7; D unclear. The V and J ends lost 0 bases and 6 bases respectively, with 12 bases between them. CDR3 length equals 14 residues. The germline gives CDR1 LNHNV, CDR2 YYDKDF (reference sequence). CDR3 nucleotides: TGTGCCACCAGCAGAGATCAAGGAGTCGGCGAGCAGTACTTC. This gives the protein CATSRDQGVGEQYF.

This clone was recorded only once. The chain links TRBV9 to TRBJ1-4; possible D gene TRBD1, 5 bases. Deletions cut 2 bases from V and 4 bases from J, with 9 bases between. The CDR3 covers 14 residues. Germline CDR1 is SGDLS and CDR2 is YYNGEE. The CDR3 DNA reads TGTGCCAGCAGCGTGGGGCTGGGTAATGAAAAACTGTTTTTT. This codes for CASSVGLGNEKLFF.

The J gene is TRBJ2-3, the V gene TRBV9; 7 nucleotides agree with TRBD2. This CDR3 is 16 amino acids long. Germline lookup yields CDR1 SGDLS and CDR2 YYNGEE. The ends lost 0 bases at V and 2 bases at J; junction bases unmatched: 6. The CDR3 DNA is TGTGCCAGCAGCGTAGGGCGAGCGGGATACACAGATACGCAGTATTTT. Its protein product is CASSVGRAGYTDTQYF.

The V gene is TRBV6-1, the J gene TRBJ2-7, with TRBD1 matching 7 bases. The V segment lost 4 bases and the J segment 3 bases; nucleotides outside the gene matches: 6. CDR1 and CDR2 from the germline V gene are MNHNS and SASEGT. There are 14 residues in the CDR3. The CDR3 is CASSGAGGYYEQYF. CDR3 coding DNA: TGTGCCAGCAGTGGCGCAGGGGGTTACTACGAGCAGTACTTC.

The chain carries TRBV7-2 and TRBJ2-3, with D perhaps assigned TRBD1 or TRBD2 (5 bases each). Germline values: CDR1 SGHTA, CDR2 FQGNSA. This CDR3 comprises 16 residues. Between the trimmed V and J ends, which lost 5 bases and 8 bases, there was a span of 23 bases. CDR3 in DNA: TGTGCCAGCAGCCCGCGGGTCTCCCGGCAAGGGGTTACGCAGTATTTT. Its protein is CASSPRVSRQGVTQYF. The full variable domain, completed using reference TRBV7-2 and TRBJ2-3, is GAGVSQSPSNKVTEKGKDVELRCDPISGHTALYWYRQSLGQGLEFLIYFQGNSAPDKSGLPSDRFSAERTGGSVSTLTIQRTQQEDSAVYLCASSPRVSRQGVTQYFGPGTRLTVL.

J is TRBJ2-2 and V is TRBV18, with 8 bases lining up with TRBD1. Per the germline V gene, CDR1 is KGHSH and CDR2 is LQKENI. This CDR3 region has 15 residues. V lost 0 bases and J lost 6; bases outside the gene matches: 3. CDR3 bases: TGTGCCAGCTCACCACCGACAGGGGAGGCCGGGGAGCTGTTTTTT. Translating it yields CASSPPTGEAGELFF.

This chain uses TRBV28 with TRBJ2-1, with TRBD2 matching over 7 bases. This CDR3 spans 14 amino acids. Germline lookup yields CDR1 MDHEN and CDR2 SYDVKM. V dropped 5 bases and J dropped 7; count of bases not matched to a gene: 8. Here the CDR3 reads CASSDRMGGNEQFF. The CDR3 region has the DNA TGTGCCAGCAGTGATCGGATGGGGGGGAATGAGCAGTTCTTC.

CDR3 nucleotide sequence: TGTGCCAGCAGCTTACGAGCGGGGGGCGAGCAGTACTTC. Translated: CASSLRAGGEQYF. V gene TRBV7-3 combines with J gene TRBJ2-7, with 9 bases matching TRBD2. The CDR3 has 13 amino acids. Per germline, CDR1 SGHTA and CDR2 FQGTGA. With V trimmed by 2 bases and J by 6 bases, 2 bases remained unmatched.

The sample holds one count of this clone. The chain's CDR3 is CASSFDRGAYLETQYF. Written as DNA, the CDR3 is TGTGCCAGCAGCTTCGACAGGGGGGCGTACTTGGAGACCCAGTACTTC. This chain joins TRBV5-4 and TRBJ2-5; TRBD1 aligns across 9 bases. The CDR3 is 16 residues long. The V gene's germline CDR1 is SGHNT and CDR2 YYREEE (reference sequence). The trim removed 2 bases at V and 5 bases at J, leaving 10 bases unmatched.

The chain combines TRBV27 with TRBJ2-1; TRBD1 agrees at 9 bases. This CDR3 has 16 amino acids. V was clipped by 0 bases and J by 3 bases; unmatched bases: 3. Germline V gene data show CDR1 as MNHEY and CDR2 as SMNVEV (reference sequence). The CDR3 here is CASSLSGTGYYNEQFF. The CDR3 DNA sequence: TGTGCCAGCAGTTTATCCGGGACAGGGTACTACAATGAGCAGTTCTTC.

The chain links TRBV10-2 to TRBJ2-1; 9 bases align to TRBD2. V lost 1 base, J lost 9 bases, and 10 bases stayed unmatched. The CDR3 runs 16 residues. CDR1 is WSHSY and CDR2 is SAAADI in the germline V gene. The CDR3 region has the DNA TGCGCCAGCAGTGAGTTTCTAGCGGGATTGTATTCTGAGCAGTTCTTC. Protein product: CASSEFLAGLYSEQFF.

The chain joins TRBV5-4 to TRBJ2-7; 10 bases map to TRBD1. The CDR3 extends over 17 amino acids. Germline CDR1 SGHNT, CDR2 YYREEE (reference sequence). The J segment lost 6 bases and the V segment lost 3 bases, leaving 15 bases of the junction unmatched. The CDR3 DNA reads as TGTGCCAGCAGCTCCCGACTCCGCAGACAGGGGGCTTCCGAGCAGTACTTC. Translation: CASSSRLRRQGASEQYF.

The CDR3 region has the DNA TGTGCCAGCAGCGTAGCTGCGGGACAGGGGTCTGGCTACACCTTC. It codes for CASSVAAGQGSGYTF. The rearrangement links TRBV9 to TRBJ1-2; the match to TRBD1 covers 10 bases. Germline V gives CDR1 SGDLS, CDR2 YYNGEE. The V gene end was trimmed by 0 bases and the J gene end by 7 bases; junction bases not matched to a gene: 6. CDR3 size: 15 residues.

The J gene is TRBJ1-2, the V gene TRBV2, with a weak D call TRBD1 (6 bases). CDR1 and CDR2 (germline): SNHLY, FYNNEI. Trimming took 11 bases from V and 0 from J, leaving 16 bases between them. The length of the CDR3 is 14 residues. The CDR3 coding sequence is TGTGCCGGTTCATCGACAGGACCTAACTATGGCTACACCTTC. Translation: CAGSSTGPNYGYTF.